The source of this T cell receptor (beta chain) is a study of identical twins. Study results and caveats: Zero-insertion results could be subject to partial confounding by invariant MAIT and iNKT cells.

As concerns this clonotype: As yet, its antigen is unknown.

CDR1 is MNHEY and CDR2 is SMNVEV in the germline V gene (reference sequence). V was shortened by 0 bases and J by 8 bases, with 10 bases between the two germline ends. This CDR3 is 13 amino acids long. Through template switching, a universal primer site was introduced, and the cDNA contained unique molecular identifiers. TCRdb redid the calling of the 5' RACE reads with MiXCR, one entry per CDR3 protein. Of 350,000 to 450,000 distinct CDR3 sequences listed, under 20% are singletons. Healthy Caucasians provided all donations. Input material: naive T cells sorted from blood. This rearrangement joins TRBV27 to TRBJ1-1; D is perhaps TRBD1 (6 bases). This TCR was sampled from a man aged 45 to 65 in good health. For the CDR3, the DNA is TGTGCCAGCAGTTTATCGAGGGGGAGAGAAGCTTTCTTT. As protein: CASSLSRGREAFF.